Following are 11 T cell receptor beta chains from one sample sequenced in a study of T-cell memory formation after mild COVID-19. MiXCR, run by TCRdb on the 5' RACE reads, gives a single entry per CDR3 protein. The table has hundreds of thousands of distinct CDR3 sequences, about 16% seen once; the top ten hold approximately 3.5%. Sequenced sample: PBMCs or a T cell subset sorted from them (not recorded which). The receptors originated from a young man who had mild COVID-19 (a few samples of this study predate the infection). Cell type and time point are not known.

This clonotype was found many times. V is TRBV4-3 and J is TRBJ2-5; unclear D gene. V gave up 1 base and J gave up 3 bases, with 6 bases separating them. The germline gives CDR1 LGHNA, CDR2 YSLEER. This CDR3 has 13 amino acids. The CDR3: CASSQARKETQYF. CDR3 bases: TGCGCCAGCAGCCAAGCCAGAAAAGAGACCCAGTACTTC.

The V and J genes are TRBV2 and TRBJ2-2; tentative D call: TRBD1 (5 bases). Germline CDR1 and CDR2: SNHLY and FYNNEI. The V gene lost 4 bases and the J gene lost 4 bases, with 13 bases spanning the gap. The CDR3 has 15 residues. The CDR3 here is CASSGVTGITGELFF. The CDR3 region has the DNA TGTGCCAGCAGTGGGGTAACAGGCATCACCGGGGAGCTGTTTTTT.

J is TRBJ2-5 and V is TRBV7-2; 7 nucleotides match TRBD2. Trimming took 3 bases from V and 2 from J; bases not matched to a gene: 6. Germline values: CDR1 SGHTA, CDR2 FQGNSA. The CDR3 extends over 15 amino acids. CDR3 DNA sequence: TGTGCCAGCAGCTTTCCAGCTAGCGGTCAAGAGACCCAGTACTTC. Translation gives CASSFPASGQETQYF. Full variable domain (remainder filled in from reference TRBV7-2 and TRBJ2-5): GAGVSQSPSNKVTEKGKDVELRCDPISGHTALYWYRQSLGQGLEFLIYFQGNSAPDKSGLPSDRFSAERTGGSVSTLTIQRTQQEDSAVYLCASSFPASGQETQYFGPGTRLLVL.

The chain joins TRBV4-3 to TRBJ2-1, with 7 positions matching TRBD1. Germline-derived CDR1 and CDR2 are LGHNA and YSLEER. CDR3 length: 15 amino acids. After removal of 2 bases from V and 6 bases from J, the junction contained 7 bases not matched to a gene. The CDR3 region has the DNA TGCGCCAGCAGCCAAATCCTCGCAGGGGGCAATGAGCAGTTCTTC. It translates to CASSQILAGGNEQFF.

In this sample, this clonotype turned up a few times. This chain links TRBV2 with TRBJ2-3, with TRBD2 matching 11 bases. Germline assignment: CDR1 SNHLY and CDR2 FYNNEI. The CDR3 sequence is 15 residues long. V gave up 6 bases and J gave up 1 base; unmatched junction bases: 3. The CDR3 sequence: CASRQLAGGTDTQYF. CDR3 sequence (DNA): TGTGCCAGCAGACAACTAGCGGGGGGCACAGATACGCAGTATTTT.

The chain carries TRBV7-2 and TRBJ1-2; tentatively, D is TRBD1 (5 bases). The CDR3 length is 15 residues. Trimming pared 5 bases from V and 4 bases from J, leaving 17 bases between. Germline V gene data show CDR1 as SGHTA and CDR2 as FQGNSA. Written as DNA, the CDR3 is TGTGCCAGCAGCCGAGGGGAGGTTCCGGGCTATGGCTACACCTTC. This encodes CASSRGEVPGYGYTF.

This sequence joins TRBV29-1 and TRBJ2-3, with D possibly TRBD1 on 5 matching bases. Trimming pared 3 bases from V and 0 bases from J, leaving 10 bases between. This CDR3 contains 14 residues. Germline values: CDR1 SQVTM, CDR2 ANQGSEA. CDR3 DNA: TGCAGCGTTGAGGATGGGGCGAGCACAGATACGCAGTATTTT. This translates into CSVEDGASTDTQYF.

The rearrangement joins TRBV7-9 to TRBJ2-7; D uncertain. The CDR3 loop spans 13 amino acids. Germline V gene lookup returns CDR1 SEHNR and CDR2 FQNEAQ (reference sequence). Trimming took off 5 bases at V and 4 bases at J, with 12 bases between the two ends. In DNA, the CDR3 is TGTGCCAGCAGCCCCCTTAAACAGTACGAGCAGTACGTC. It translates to CASSPLKQYEQYV.

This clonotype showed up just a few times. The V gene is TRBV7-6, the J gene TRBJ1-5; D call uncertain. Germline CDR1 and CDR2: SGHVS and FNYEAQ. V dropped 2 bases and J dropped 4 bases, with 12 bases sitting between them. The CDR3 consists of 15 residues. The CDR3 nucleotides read TGTGCCAGCAGCTTACAGACGGGGTTAAATCAGCCCCAGCATTTT. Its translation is CASSLQTGLNQPQHF. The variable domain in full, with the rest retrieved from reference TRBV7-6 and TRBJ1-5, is GAGVSQSPRYKVTKRGQDVALRCDPISGHVSLYWYRQALGQGPEFLTYFNYEAQQDKSGLPNDRFSAERPEGSISTLTIQRTEQRDSAMYRCASSLQTGLNQPQHFGDGTRLSIL.

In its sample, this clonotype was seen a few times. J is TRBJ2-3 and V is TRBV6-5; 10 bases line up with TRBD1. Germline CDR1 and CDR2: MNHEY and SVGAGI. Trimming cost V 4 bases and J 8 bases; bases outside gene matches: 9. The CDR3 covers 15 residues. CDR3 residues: CASSFPTGGYVTQYF. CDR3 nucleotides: TGTGCCAGCAGTTTTCCGACAGGGGGCTACGTTACGCAGTATTTT.

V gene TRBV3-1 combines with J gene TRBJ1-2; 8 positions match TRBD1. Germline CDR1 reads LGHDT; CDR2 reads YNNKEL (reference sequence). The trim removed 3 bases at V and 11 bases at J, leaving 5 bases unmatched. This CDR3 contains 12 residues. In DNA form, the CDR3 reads TGTGCCAGCAGCCAGGAAGACAGGGGATACACCTTC. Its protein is CASSQEDRGYTF.